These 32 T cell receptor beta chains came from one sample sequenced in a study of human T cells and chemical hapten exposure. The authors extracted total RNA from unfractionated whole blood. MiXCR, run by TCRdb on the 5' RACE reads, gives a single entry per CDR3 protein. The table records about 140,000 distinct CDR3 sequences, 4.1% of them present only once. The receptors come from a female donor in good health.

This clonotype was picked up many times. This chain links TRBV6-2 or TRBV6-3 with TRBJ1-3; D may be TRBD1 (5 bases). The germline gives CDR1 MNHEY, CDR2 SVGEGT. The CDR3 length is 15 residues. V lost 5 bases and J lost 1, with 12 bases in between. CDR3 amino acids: CASSRDAWSGNTIYF. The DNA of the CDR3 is TGTGCCAGCAGTCGGGACGCCTGGTCTGGAAACACCATATATTTT.

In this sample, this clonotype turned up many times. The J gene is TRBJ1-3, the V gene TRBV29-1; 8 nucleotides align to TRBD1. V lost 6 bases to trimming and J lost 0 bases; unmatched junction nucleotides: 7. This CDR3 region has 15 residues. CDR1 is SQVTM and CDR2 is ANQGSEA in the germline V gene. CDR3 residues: CSVRDTGGSGNTIYF. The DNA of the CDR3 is TGCAGCGTGAGGGATACAGGGGGCTCTGGAAACACCATATATTTT.

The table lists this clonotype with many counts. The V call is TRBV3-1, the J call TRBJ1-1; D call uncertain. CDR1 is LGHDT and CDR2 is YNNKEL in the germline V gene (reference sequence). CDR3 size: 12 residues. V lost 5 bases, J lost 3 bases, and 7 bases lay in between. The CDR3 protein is CASSDRDTEAFF. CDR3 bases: TGTGCCAGCAGCGATAGGGACACTGAAGCTTTCTTT.

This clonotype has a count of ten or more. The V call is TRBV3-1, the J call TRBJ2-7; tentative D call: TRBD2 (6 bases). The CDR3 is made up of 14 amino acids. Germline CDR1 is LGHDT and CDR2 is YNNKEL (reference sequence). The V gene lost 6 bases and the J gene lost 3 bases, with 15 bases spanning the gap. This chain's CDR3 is CASSYGLSGYEQYF. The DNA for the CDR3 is TGTGCCAGCAGTTACGGACTATCCGGCTACGAGCAGTACTTC.

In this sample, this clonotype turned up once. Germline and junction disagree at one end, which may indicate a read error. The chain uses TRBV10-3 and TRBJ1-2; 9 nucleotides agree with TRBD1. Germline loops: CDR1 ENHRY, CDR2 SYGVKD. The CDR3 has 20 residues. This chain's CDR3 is CAISEPGSRDREARGYGDTF. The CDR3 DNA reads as TGTGCCATCAGTGAGCCAGGATCCCGGGACAGGGAAGCCCGAGGCTATGGCGACACCTTT.

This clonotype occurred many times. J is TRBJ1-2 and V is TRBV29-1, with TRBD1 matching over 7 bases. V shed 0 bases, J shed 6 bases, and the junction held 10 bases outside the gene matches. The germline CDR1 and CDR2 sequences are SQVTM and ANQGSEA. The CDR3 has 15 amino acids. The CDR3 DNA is TGCAGCGTTGAAGATGGGAGGGGGCGCTTCCATGGCTACACCTTC. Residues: CSVEDGRGRFHGYTF. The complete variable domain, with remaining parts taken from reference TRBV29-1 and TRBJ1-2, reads SAVISQKPSRDICQRGTSLTIQCQVDSQVTMMFWYRQQPGQSLTLIATANQGSEATYESGFVIDKFPISRPNLTFSTLTVSNMSPEDSSIYLCSVEDGRGRFHGYTFGSGTRLTVV.

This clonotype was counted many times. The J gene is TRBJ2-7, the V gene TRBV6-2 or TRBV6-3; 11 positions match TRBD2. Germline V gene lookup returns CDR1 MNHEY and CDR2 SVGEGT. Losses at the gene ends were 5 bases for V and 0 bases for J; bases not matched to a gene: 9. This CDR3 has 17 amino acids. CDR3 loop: CASSERTSGYSSYEQYF. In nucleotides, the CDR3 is TGTGCCAGCAGTGAGCGGACTAGCGGGTACAGCTCCTACGAGCAGTACTTC.

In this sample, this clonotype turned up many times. CDR3 coding DNA: TGTGCCAGCAGCTTAGGGAGGGGGCTTGATGGCTACACCTTC. It specifies CASSLGRGLDGYTF. J is TRBJ1-2 and V is TRBV7-2, with 7 bases matching TRBD1. The V segment lost 1 base and the J segment 6 bases; nucleotides outside the gene matches: 5. The CDR3 totals 14 residues. Germline V CDR1 and CDR2: SGHTA, FQGNSA.

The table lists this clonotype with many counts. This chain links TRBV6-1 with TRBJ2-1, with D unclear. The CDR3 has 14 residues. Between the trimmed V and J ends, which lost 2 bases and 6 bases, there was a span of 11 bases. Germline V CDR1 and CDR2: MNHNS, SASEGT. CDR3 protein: CASSENGRSNEQFF. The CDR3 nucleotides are TGTGCCAGCAGTGAAAATGGACGGAGCAATGAGCAGTTCTTC.

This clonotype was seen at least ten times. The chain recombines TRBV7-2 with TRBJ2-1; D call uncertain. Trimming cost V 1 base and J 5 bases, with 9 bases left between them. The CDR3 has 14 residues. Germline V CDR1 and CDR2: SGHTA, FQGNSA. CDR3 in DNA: TGTGCCAGCAGCTTAGTAACAGCGAACAATGAGCAGTTCTTC. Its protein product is CASSLVTANNEQFF.

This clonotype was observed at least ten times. This CDR3 is CASSPRPADQPQHF. The CDR3 coding sequence is TGTGCCAGCAGCCCACGACCCGCTGATCAGCCCCAGCATTTT. This sequence joins TRBV5-4 and TRBJ1-5, with D uncertain. Trimming pared 4 bases from V and 5 bases from J, leaving 13 bases between. Per germline, CDR1 SGHNT and CDR2 YYREEE (reference sequence). This CDR3 comprises 14 residues.

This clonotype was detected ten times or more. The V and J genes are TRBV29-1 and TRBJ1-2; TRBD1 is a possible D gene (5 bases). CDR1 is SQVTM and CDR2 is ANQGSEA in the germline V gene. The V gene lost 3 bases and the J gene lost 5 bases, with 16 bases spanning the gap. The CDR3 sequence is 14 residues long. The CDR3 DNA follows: TGCAGCGTTGAGAGTAAGGGGTCAGGGTATGGCTACACCTTC. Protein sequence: CSVESKGSGYGYTF.

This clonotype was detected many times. The CDR3 DNA reads TGTGCCAGCAGTCTTAAAACTAGATACAAGACGCAGACCCAGTACTTC. It is translated as CASSLKTRYKTQTQYF. The rearrangement links TRBV7-9 to TRBJ2-5; maybe TRBD2 (5 bases). The CDR3 spans 16 residues. The germline V gene has CDR1 SEHNR and CDR2 FQNEAQ (reference sequence). V dropped 6 bases and J dropped 6 bases, with 23 bases sitting between them.

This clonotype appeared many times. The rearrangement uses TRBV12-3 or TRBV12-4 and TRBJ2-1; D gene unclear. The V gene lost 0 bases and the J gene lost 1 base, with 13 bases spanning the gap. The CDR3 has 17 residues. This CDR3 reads CASSLALGQISYNEQFF. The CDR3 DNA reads TGTGCCAGCAGTTTAGCGCTAGGGCAGATATCCTACAATGAGCAGTTCTTC.

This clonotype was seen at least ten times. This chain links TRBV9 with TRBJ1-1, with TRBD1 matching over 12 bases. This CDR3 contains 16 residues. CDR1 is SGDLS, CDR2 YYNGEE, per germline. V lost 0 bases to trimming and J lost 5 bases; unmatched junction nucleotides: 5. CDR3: CASSVEGTGGWTEAFF. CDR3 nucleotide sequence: TGTGCCAGCAGCGTAGAGGGGACAGGGGGCTGGACTGAAGCTTTCTTT.

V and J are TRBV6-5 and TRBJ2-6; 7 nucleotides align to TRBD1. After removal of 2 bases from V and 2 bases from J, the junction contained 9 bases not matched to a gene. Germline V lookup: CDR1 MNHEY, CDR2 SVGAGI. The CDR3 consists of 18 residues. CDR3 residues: CASSYATGMGPGANVLTF. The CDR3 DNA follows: TGTGCCAGCAGTTACGCGACAGGGATGGGGCCTGGGGCCAACGTCCTGACTTTC.

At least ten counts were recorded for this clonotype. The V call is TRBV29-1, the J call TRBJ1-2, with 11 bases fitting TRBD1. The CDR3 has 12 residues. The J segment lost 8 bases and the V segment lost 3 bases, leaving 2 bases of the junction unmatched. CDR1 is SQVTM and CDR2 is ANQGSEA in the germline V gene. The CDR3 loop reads CSVDRTGGGYTF. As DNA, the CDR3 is TGCAGCGTTGACCGGACAGGGGGCGGCTACACCTTC.

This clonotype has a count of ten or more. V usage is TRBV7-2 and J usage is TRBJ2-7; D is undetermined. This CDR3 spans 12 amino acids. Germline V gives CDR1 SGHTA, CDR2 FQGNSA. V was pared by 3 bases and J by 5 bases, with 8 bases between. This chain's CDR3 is CASSFASNEQYF. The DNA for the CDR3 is TGTGCCAGCAGCTTCGCGTCCAACGAGCAGTACTTC.

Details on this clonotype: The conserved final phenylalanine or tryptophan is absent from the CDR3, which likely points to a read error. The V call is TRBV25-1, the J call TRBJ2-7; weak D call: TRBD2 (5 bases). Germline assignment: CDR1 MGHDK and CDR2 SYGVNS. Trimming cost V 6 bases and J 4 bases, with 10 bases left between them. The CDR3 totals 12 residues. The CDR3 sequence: CASSWTGYEQYL. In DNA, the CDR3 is TGTGCCAGCAGCTGGACGGGATACGAGCAGTACTTA.

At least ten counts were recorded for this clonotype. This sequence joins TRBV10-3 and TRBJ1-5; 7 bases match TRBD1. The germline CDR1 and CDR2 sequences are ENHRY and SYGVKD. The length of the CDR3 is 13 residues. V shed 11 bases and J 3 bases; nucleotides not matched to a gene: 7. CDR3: CAGRQGTNQPQHF. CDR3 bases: TGTGCCGGCCGACAGGGTACCAATCAGCCCCAGCATTTT.

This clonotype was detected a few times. The CDR3 loop reads CASSLWDRGTDTQYF. CDR3 bases: TGTGCCAGCAGTTTATGGGACAGGGGCACAGATACGCAGTATTTT. This sequence joins TRBV27 and TRBJ2-3; 9 bases map to TRBD1. The trim removed 1 base at V and 1 base at J, leaving 0 bases unmatched. The CDR3 has 15 residues. The germline gives CDR1 MNHEY, CDR2 SMNVEV (reference sequence).

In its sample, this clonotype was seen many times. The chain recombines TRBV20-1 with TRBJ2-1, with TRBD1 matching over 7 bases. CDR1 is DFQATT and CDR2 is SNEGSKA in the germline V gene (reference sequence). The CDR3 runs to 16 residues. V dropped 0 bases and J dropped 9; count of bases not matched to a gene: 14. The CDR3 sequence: CSARDPAAGGRGEQFF. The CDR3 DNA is TGCAGTGCTAGAGATCCCGCGGCAGGGGGTAGAGGTGAGCAGTTCTTC.

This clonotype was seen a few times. CDR3 loop: CASSQSRGGPGEQFF. CDR3 nucleotides: TGTGCCAGCAGCCAAAGTCGGGGGGGCCCAGGTGAGCAGTTCTTC. The V and J genes are TRBV3-1 and TRBJ2-1; 8 nucleotides match TRBD2. With V trimmed by 2 bases and J by 9 bases, 9 bases remained unmatched. The CDR3 length is 15 residues. CDR1 is LGHDT and CDR2 is YNNKEL in the germline V gene (reference sequence).

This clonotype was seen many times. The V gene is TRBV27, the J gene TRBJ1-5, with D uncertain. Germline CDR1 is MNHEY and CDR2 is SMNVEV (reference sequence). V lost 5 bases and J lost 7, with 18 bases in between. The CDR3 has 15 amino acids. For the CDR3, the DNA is TGTGCCAGCAGTCCGGGTCGGGCACCCGGGCAGCCCCAGCATTTT. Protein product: CASSPGRAPGQPQHF.

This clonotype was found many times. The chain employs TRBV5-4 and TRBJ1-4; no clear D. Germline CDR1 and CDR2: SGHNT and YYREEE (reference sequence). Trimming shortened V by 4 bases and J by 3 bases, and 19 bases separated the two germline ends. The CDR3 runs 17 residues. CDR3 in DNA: TGTGCCAGCAGCCGCATCGATTCCGGGCCCTCTAATGAAAAACTGTTTTTT. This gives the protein CASSRIDSGPSNEKLFF.

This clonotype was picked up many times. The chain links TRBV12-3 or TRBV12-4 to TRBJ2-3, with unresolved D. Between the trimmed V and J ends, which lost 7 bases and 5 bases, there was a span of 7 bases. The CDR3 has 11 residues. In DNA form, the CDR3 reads TGTGCCAGCACCCGACTAGATACGCAGTATTTT. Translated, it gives CASTRLDTQYF.

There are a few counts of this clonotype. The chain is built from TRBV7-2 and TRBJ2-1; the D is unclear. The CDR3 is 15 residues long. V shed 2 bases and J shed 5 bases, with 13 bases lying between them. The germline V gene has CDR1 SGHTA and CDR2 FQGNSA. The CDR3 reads CASSLIWTGHNEQFF. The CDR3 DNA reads TGTGCCAGCAGCTTAATATGGACCGGACACAATGAGCAGTTCTTC.

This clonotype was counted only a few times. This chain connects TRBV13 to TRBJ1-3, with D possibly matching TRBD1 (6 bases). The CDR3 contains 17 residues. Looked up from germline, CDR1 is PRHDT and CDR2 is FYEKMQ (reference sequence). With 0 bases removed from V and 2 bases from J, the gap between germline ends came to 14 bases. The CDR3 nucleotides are TGTGCCAGCAGCTTAGGCCAAGGGTACAGGGCTGGAAACACCATATATTTT. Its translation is CASSLGQGYRAGNTIYF.

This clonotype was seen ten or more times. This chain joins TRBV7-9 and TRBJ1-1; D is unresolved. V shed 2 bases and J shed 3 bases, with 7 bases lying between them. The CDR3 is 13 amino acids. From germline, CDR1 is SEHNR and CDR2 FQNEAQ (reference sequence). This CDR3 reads CASSLPDHTEAFF. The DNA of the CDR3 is TGTGCCAGCAGCTTACCGGACCACACTGAAGCTTTCTTT.

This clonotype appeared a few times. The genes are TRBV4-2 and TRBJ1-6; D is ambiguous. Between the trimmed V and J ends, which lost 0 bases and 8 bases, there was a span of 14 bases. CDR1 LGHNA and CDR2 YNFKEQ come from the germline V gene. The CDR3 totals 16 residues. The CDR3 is CASSQDLSGYDSPLHF. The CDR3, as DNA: TGTGCCAGCAGCCAAGATCTATCGGGTTACGATTCACCCCTCCACTTT.

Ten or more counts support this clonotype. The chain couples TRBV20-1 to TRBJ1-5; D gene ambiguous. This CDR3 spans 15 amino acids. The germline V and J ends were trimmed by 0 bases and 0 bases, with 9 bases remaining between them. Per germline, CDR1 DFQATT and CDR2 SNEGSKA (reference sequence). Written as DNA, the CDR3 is TGCAGTGCTAGAGACCAGATGCCTAGCAATCAGCCCCAGCATTTT. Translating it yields CSARDQMPSNQPQHF.

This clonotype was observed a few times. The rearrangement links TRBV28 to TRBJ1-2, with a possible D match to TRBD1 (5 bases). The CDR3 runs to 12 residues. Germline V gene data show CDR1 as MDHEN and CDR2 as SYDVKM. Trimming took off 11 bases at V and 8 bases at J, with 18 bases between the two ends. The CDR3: CALRGGGRGYTF. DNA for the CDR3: TGTGCCCTGCGGGGCGGAGGCCGAGGCTACACCTTC.